This TCR beta chain appears in the sequencing data of a study of Graves' ophthalmopathy and Graves' hyperthyroidism (dated by TCRdb to 2016 to 2019). General notes on the study: Peripheral blood samples were taken at the time of initial diagnosis, before any treatment was given. To tell Graves' ophthalmopathy apart from Graves' hyperthyroidism, and to predict which patients would progress to ophthalmopathy, the study relied on TCR beta repertoire signatures. In total, 135 blood samples were TCR-sequenced: 43 ophthalmopathy, some 72 hyperthyroidism and approximately 17 hyperthyroidism-to-ophthalmopathy patients. A discovery set of 100 patients (43 ophthalmopathy, under 65 stable hyperthyroidism) was enrolled to explore V-J signatures distinguishing ophthalmopathy from hyperthyroidism. The independent validation cohort included 18 to 20 hyperthyroidism patients plus 17 patients who later progressed from hyperthyroidism to ophthalmopathy. T-cell repertoires of thyroid tissue and blood were compared in six hyperthyroidism patients. Following sample collection, hyperthyroidism patients were given methimazole at a starting dose of 30 mg daily, and ophthalmopathy patients were given high-dose intravenous methylprednisolone. The roughly 99 discovery patients were divided at random into training and test sets in a 7:3 ratio.

Hyperthyroidism was defined as stable when no progression to ophthalmopathy occurred within 18 months of follow-up. Hyperthyroidism patients were newly diagnosed, were aged 18 to 65 years, and had a disease duration under 2 months. Patients were excluded if they had other autoimmune diseases, uncontrolled infections, pregnancy or lactation. Diagnosis was based on clinical symptoms, serum thyroxine, TRAb, thyroid ultrasound and orbital computed tomography. PBMCs were isolated from 7.5 to 10 ml of fresh peripheral blood by Ficoll-Paque density gradient centrifugation. Total RNA was extracted using Trizol reagent, and RNA quality was checked on an Agilent 2100 Bioanalyzer. This clonotype was recorded a few times. Which antigen it targets is not known. Base qualities are missing; no much larger clone stands one base away. TCR beta CDR3 regions were amplified from RNA transcripts for repertoire sequencing. HTBI primers and the Qiagen OneStep RT-PCR kit were used in a first-round RT-PCR, which was followed by a second-round multiplex PCR, size selection and purification. Libraries were sequenced on an Illumina HiSeq2000 using paired-end 100 bp reads. As for how the authors treated the data: SOAPnuke was used to process the reads, throwing out any read that had adapters, had uncalled bases, had a mean Phred below 15, or lacked an exact constant-primer or identifier match. COPE v1.2.5 was used to merge high-quality paired reads. Each unique nucleotide sequence was defined as a clonotype, and clonotypes were aligned to IMGT TRB V, D and J references with MiTCR v1.1. The analysis was limited to V-J combinations with a frequency above 0.0001, which together covered more than 99% of repertoires. For each V-J combination, a TCR clonal expansion and chaos score was defined as F50 clonal expansion divided by the chaos observed in the TCRdist matrix. Welch's t-statistics and random forest were used to reduce features to about 13 V-J combinations, which were fed into a naive Bayes classifier. The Morisita-Horn index was used to measure how similar the thyroid and blood repertoires were. The public reads were run again by TCRdb, first through fastp at Q25 and then through MiXCR, and only productive beta chains were kept. Under each unique CDR3 protein, matching rows form one entry showing the most common genes and DNA. The V and J calls reflect TCRdb's pipeline rather than the authors' work. Within this sample are roughly 420,000 distinct CDR3 sequences, with approximately 21% of them counted one time only. The top ten clones comprise 2.5% to 3.5% of the sample.

The research as a whole found: Most expanded thyroid clonotypes with a frequency above 0.001 also appeared in blood, which suggests that blood repertoires may reflect the immune response in the thyroid. Sample size was not statistically predetermined, and group allocation was not concealed from the investigators. In validation, the model predicted ophthalmopathy progression with more than 55% sensitivity and about 73% specificity; about a dozen predicted patients were CT-confirmed with GO in a median of 6.5 months. Ophthalmopathy was separated from stable hyperthyroidism by the 13-signature model with about 90% sensitivity and just under 84% specificity in cross-validation and with 80%/75% in the test set.

The CDR3 numbers 15 residues from cysteine through phenylalanine. The kept DNA is CDR3 alone, 45 bases in frame from the first base. CDR1 and CDR2, looked up from the germline V gene, are MNHNS and SASEGT. Cut back by 6 bases and 14 bases, the V and J ends lie 23 bases apart. The chain couples TRBV6-1 to TRBJ1-6; a tentative D call is TRBD1 (5 bases match). The receptor's source is a woman between 18 and 30 years old with stable Graves' hyperthyroidism. Donor details come from another sample of the same person, matched by shared clones. The sequencing sample was made of peripheral blood. Here is the DNA: TGTGCCAGCAGCCCTGCCTTGACGGGGGGTGTGACCCTCCACTTT. This is translated as CASSPALTGGVTLHF.